This TCR beta chain was recovered during a study of blood T cell repertoires in COVID-19. Looking at the study overall: There were acute and convalescent COVID-19 samples, and they came from the United States, Italy and Spain. PBMCs, B-cell-depleted T cells, or T cells were the source of the cDNA or gDNA that made up the material.

Per the study methods: The authors estimated nucleated cell counts from reference gene primer amplification. The repertoire was sequenced with immunoSEQ multiplex PCR; TCRdb's copy has only in-frame clones and lacks some. V and J calls and clone size are given by that table; D and trimming were obtained from the DNA. The sample includes around 250,000 clones, around 82% of them seen just once. The V segment lost 0 bases and the J segment 3 bases; nucleotides outside the gene matches: 10. CDR1 is LGHDT, CDR2 YNNKEL, per germline (reference sequence). There are 17 residues in the CDR3. V usage is TRBV3-1 (or the pseudogene TRBV3-2) and J usage is TRBJ2-5, with 7 bases lining up with TRBD2. The source is a man older than 75 with acute or convalescent COVID-19. Sequencing input: peripheral blood. The DNA for the CDR3 is TGTGCCAGCAGCCAAGATCGGGCGGGGGACCCCAAAGAGACCCAGTACTTC. Residues: CASSQDRAGDPKETQYF.